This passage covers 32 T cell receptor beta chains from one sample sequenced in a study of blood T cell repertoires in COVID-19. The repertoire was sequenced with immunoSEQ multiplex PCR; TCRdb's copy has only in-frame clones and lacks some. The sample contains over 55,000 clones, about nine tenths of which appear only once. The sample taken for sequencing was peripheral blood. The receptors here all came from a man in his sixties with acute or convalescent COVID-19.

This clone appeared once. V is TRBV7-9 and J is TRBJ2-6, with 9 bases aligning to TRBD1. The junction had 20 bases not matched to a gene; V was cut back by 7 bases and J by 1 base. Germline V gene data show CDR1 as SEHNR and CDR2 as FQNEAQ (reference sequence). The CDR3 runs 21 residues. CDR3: CASTAYVGEYRGRSGANVLTF. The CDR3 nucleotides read TGTGCCAGCACCGCTTACGTCGGGGAATACAGGGGGCGATCTGGGGCCAACGTCCTGACTTTC.

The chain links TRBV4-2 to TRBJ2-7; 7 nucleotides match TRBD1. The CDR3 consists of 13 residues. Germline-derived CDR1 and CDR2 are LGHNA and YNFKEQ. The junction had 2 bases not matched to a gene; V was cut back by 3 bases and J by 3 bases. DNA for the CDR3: TGTGCCAGCAGCCATCGACAGGGCTACGAGCAGTACTTC. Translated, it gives CASSHRQGYEQYF.

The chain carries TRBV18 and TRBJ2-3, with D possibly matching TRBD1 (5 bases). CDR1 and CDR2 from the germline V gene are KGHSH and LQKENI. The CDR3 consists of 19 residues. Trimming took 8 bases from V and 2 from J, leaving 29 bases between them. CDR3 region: CASQTSYLSPGQDTDTQYF. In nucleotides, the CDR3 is TGTGCCAGCCAAACTTCTTATCTGAGTCCCGGACAAGACACAGATACGCAGTATTTT. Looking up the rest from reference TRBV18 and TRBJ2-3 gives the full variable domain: NAGVMQNPRHLVRRRGQEARLRCSPMKGHSHVYWYRQLPEEGLKFMVYLQKENIIDESGMPKERFSAEFPKEGPSILRIQQVVRGDSAAYFCASQTSYLSPGQDTDTQYFGPGTRLTVL.

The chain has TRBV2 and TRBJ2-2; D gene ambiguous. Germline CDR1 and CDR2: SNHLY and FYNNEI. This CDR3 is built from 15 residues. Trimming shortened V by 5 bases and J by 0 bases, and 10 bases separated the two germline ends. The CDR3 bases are TGTGCCAGCAGTCCACGGGTCGCGAACACCGGGGAGCTGTTTTTT. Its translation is CASSPRVANTGELFF.

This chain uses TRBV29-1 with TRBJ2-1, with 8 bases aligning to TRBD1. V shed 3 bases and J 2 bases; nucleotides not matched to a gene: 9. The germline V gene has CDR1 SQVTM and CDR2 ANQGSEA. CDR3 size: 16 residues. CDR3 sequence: CSVEHRDRRTYNEQFF. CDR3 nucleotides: TGCAGCGTTGAGCACCGGGACAGGAGAACCTACAATGAGCAGTTCTTC.

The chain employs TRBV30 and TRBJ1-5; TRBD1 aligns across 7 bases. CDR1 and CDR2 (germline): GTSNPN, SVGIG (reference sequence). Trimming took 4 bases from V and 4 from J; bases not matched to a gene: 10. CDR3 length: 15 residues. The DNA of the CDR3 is TGTGCCTGGACCGGCCAGAACAGGGGAAATCAGCCCCAGCATTTT. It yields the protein CAWTGQNRGNQPQHF.

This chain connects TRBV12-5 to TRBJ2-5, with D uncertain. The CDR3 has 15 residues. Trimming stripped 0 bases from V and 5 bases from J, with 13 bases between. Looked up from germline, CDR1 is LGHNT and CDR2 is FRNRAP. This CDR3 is CASGLVREVRETQYF. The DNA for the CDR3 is TGTGCTAGTGGTTTGGTACGTGAGGTACGGGAGACCCAGTACTTC.

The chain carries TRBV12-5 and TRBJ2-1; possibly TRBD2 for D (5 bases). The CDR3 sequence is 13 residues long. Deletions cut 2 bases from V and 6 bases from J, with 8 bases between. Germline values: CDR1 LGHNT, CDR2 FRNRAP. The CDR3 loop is CASGLLTSNEQFF. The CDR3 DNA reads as TGTGCTAGTGGTTTGCTCACTAGCAATGAGCAGTTCTTC.

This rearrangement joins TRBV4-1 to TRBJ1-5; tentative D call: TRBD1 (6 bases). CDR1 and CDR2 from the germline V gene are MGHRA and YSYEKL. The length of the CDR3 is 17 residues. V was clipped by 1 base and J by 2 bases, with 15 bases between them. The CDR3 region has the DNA TGCGCCAGCAGCCAAGTCGGCGGGGGCAGAGGCAATCAGCCCCAGCATTTT. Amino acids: CASSQVGGGRGNQPQHF.

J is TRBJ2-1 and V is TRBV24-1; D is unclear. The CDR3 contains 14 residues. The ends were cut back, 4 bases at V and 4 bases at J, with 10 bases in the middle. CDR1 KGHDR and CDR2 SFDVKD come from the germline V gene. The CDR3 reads CATSEHNRYNEQFF. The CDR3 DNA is TGTGCCACCAGTGAACACAACAGATACAATGAGCAGTTCTTC.

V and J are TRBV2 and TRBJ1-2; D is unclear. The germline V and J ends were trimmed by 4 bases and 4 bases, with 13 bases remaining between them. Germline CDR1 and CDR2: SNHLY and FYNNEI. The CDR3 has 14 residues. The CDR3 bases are TGTGCCAGCAGTGTACGACGGGGTACCTATGGCTACACCTTC. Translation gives CASSVRRGTYGYTF.

The CDR3 protein is CASSRPRGEQYF. DNA for the CDR3: TGTGCCAGCAGTCGGCCCCGGGGCGAGCAGTACTTC. The chain uses TRBV6-6 and TRBJ2-7; D might be TRBD2 (5 bases). The germline V and J ends were trimmed by 5 bases and 6 bases, with 11 bases remaining between them. Germline V gives CDR1 MNHNY, CDR2 SVGAGI (reference sequence). This CDR3 region has 12 residues.

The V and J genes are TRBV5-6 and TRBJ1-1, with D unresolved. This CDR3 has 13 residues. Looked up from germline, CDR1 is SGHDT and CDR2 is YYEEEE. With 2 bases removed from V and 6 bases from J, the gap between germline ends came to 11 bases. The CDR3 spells CASSFYTTPEAFF. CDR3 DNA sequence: TGTGCCAGCAGCTTTTATACGACACCTGAAGCTTTCTTT.

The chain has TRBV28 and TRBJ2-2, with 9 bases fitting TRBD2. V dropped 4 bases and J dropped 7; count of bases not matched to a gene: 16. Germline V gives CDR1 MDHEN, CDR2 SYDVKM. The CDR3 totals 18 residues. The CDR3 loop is CASSSMFRGRALGGELFF. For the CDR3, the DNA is TGTGCCAGCAGTTCCATGTTCCGCGGGAGGGCCTTGGGCGGGGAGCTGTTTTTT.

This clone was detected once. CDR3: CASNEDRGRETQYF. For the CDR3, the DNA is TGTGCCAGCAATGAGGACAGGGGTCGGGAGACCCAGTACTTC. V gene TRBV2 combines with J gene TRBJ2-5, with TRBD1 matching 9 bases. The CDR3 sequence is 14 residues long. V lost 7 bases, J lost 5 bases, and 8 bases stayed unmatched. CDR1 and CDR2 (germline): SNHLY, FYNNEI.

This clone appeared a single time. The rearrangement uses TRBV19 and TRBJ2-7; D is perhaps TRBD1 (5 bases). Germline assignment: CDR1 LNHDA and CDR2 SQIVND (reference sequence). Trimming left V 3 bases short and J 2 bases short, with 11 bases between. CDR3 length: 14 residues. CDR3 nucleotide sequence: TGTGCCAGTAGTATGGGGCAGGGTGCCTACGAGCAGTACTTC. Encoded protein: CASSMGQGAYEQYF.

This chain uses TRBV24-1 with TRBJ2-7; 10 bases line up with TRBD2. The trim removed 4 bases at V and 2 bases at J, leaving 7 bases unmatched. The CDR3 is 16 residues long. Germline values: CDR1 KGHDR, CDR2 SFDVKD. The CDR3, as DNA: TGTGCCACCAGTGACCCCTCTAGCGGGAGACCCTACGAGCAGTACTTC. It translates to CATSDPSSGRPYEQYF.

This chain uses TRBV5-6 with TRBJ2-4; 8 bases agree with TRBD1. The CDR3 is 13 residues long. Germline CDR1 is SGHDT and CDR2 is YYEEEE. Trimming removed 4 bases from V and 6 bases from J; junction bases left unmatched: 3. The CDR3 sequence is CASSQGAGNIQYF. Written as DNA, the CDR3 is TGTGCCAGCAGCCAGGGGGCGGGAAACATTCAGTACTTC.

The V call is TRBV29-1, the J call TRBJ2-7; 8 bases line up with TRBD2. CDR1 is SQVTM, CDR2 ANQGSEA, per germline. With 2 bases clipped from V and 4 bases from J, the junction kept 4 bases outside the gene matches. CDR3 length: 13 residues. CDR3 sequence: CSVEIREGYEQYF. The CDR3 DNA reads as TGCAGCGTTGAAATCCGGGAGGGATACGAGCAGTACTTC.

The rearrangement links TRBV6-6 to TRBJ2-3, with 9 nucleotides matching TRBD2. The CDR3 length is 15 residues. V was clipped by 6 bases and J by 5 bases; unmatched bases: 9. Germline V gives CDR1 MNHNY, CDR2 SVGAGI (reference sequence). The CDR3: CASRSAGGPGDTQYF. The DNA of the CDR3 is TGTGCCAGCAGATCGGCGGGAGGGCCTGGAGATACGCAGTATTTT.

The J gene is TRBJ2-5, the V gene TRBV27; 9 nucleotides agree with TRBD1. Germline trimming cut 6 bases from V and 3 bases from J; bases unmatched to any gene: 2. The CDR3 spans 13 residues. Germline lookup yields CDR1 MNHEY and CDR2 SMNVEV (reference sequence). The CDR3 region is CASSRDREETQYF. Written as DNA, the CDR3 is TGTGCCAGCAGCAGGGACAGGGAAGAGACCCAGTACTTC.

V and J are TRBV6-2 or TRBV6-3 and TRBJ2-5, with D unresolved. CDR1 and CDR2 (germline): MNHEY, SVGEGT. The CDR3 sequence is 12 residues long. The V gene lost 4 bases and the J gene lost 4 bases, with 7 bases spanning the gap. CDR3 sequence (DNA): TGTGCCAGCAGTTCGGTTGCAGAGACCCAGTACTTC. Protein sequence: CASSSVAETQYF.

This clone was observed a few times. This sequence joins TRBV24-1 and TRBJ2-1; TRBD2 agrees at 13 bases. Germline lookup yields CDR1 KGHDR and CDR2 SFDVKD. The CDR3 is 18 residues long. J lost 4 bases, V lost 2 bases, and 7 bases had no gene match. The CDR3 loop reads CATSDWGTSGARYNEQFF. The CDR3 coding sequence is TGTGCCACCAGTGATTGGGGGACTAGCGGGGCGCGGTACAATGAGCAGTTCTTC.

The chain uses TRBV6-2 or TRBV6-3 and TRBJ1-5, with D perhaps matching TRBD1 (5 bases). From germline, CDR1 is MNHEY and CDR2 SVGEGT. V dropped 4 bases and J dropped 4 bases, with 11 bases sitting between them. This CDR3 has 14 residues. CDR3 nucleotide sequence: TGTGCCAGCAGTTCAGCAGGGCAAAATCAGCCCCAGCATTTT. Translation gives CASSSAGQNQPQHF.

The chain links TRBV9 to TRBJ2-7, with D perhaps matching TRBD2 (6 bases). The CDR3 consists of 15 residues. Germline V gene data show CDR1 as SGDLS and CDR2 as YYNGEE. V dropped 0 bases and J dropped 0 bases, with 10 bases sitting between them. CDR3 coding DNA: TGTGCCAGCAGCGTAGACCGGGACTCCTCCTACGAGCAGTACTTC. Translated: CASSVDRDSSYEQYF.

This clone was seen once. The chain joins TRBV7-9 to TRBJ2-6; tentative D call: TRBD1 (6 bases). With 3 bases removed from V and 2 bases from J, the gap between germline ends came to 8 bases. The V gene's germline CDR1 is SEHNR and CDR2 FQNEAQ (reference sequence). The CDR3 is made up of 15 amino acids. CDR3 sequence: CASSFSGAGANVLTF. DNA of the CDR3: TGTGCCAGCAGCTTTTCAGGGGCTGGGGCCAACGTCCTGACTTTC.

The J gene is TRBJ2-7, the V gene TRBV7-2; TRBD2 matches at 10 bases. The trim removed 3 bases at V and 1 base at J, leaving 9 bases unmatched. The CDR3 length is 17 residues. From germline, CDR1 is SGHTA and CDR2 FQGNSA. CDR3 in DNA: TGTGCCAGCAGCTTTACTAGCGGGGTGCCATCTTCCTACGAGCAGTACTTC. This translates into CASSFTSGVPSSYEQYF.

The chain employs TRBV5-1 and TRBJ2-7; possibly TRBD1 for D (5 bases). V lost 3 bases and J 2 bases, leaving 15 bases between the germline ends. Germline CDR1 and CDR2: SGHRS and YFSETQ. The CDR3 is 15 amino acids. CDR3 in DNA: TGCGCCAGCAGCTCTGAAGGGGTAGCCGCCTACGAGCAGTACTTC. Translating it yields CASSSEGVAAYEQYF.

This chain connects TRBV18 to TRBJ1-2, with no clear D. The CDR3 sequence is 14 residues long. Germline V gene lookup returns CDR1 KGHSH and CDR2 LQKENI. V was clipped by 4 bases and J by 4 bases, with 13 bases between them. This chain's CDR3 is CASSQGEGVYGYTF. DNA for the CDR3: TGTGCCAGCTCACAGGGCGAGGGAGTCTATGGCTACACCTTC.

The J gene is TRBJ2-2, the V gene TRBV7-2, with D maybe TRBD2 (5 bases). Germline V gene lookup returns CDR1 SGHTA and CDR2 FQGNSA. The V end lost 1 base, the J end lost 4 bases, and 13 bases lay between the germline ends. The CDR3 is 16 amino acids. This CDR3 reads CASSLGGGPGTGELFF. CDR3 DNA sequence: TGTGCCAGCAGCTTAGGCGGCGGGCCGGGCACCGGGGAGCTGTTTTTT.

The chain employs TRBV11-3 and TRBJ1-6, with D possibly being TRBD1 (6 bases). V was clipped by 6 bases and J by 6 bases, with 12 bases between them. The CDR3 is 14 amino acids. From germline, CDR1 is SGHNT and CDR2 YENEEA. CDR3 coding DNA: TGTGCCAGCAGTCTTGACAGGAGTAATTCACCCCTCCACTTT. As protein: CASSLDRSNSPLHF.

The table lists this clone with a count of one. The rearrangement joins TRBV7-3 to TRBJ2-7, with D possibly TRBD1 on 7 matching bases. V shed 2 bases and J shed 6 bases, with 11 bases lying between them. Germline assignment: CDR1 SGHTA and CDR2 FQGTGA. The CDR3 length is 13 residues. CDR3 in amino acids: CASSLDQGGEQYF. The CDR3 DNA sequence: TGTGCCAGCAGCTTAGACCAGGGGGGCGAGCAGTACTTC.